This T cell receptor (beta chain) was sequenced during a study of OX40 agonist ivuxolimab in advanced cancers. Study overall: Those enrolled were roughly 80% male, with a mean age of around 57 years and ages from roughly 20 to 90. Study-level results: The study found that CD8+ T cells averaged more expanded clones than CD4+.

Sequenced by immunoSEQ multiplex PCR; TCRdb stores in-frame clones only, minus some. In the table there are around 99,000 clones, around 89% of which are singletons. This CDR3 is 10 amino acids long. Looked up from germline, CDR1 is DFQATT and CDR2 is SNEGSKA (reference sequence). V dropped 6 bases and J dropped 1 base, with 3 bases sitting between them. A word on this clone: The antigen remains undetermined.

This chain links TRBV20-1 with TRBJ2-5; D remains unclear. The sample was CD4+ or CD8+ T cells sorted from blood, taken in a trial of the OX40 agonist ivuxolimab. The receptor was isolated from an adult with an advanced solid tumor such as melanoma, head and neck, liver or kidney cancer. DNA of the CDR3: TGCAGTGCCTCCCAAGAGACCCAGTACTTC. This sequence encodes CSASQETQYF.